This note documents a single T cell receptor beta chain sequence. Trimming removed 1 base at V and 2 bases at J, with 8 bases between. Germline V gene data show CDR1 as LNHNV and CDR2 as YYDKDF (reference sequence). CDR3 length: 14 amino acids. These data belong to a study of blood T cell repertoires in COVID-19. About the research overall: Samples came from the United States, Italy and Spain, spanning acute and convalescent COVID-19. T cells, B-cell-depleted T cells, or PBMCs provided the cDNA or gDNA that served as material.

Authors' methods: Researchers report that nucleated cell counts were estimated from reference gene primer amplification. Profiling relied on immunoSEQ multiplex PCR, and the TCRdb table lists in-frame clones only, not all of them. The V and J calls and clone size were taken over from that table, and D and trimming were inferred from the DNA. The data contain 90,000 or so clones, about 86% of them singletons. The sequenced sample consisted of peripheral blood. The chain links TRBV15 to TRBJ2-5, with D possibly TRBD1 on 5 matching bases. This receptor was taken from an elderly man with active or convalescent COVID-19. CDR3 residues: CATSRGQNQETQYF. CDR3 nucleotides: TGTGCCACCAGCAGAGGACAGAATCAAGAGACCCAGTACTTC. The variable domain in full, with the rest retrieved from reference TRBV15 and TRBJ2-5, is DAMVIQNPRYQVTQFGKPVTLSCSQTLNHNVMYWYQQKSSQAPKLLFHYYDKDFNNEADTPDNFQSRRPNTSFCFLDIRSPGLGDTAMYLCATSRGQNQETQYFGPGTRLLVL.